A selection of T cell receptor beta chains follows, all from one sample in a study of T cells in Graves' hyperthyroidism and ophthalmopathy. TCRdb reprocessed the multiplex PCR reads via MiXCR and lists one record per CDR3 protein. This table has 640,000 or so distinct CDR3 sequences, 12% to 15% appearing once. The sample comprised blood. The source of these receptors is a young woman with Graves' ophthalmopathy. Each CDR3 is given with its conserved first and last residue. The order of the fields is V gene, CDR3 length, clone size, D gene, J gene, CDR3 protein, CDR3 DNA. The D gene is left open where the match is weak. Some rows have no size entry. The others give once, few or many, or a class for an expanded clone.

V: TRBV12-3/TRBV12-4; length: 18; size: many; D: -; J: TRBJ2-5; CDR3: CASSIRPLLARRDETQYF; DNA: TGTGCCAGCAGCATAAGACCTTTATTAGCGCGAAGGGACGAGACCCAGTACTTC
V: TRBV5-1; length: 16; size: -; D: -; J: TRBJ2-1; CDR3: CASGTRGAGRGNEQFF; DNA: TGCGCCAGCGGCACCAGGGGGGCAGGGCGAGGCAATGAGCAGTTCTTC
V: TRBV12-3/TRBV12-4; length: 14; size: many; D: TRBD1; J: TRBJ2-1; CDR3: CASSFRQGVGEQFF; DNA: TGTGCCAGCAGTTTCAGACAGGGGGTGGGTGAGCAGTTCTTC
V: TRBV11-2; length: 15; size: -; D: -; J: TRBJ2-7; CDR3: CASSSGRSPSYEQYF; DNA: TGTGCCAGCAGCTCCGGACGGTCCCCTTCCTACGAGCAGTACTTC
V: TRBV12-3/TRBV12-4; length: 13; size: few; D: -; J: TRBJ2-1; CDR3: CASSLLGAAEQFF; DNA: TGTGCCAGCAGTTTATTGGGAGCGGCTGAGCAGTTCTTC
V: TRBV9; length: 16; size: few; D: -; J: TRBJ1-6; CDR3: CASSGGGTGDNSPLHF; DNA: TGTGCCAGCAGCGGGGGAGGGACGGGAGACAATTCACCCCTCCACTTT
V: TRBV2; length: 12; size: many; D: -; J: TRBJ1-4; CDR3: CASRTNGEKLFF; DNA: TGTGCCAGCAGAACAAACGGTGAAAAACTGTTTTTT
V: TRBV2; length: 14; size: few; D: -; J: TRBJ2-2; CDR3: CAGAEGLGTGELFF; DNA: TGTGCCGGGGCCGAGGGGCTGGGAACCGGGGAGCTGTTTTTT
V: TRBV7-2; length: 19; size: -; D: TRBD2; J: TRBJ2-1; CDR3: CASSLGETSGRNSRGEQFF; DNA: TGTGCCAGCAGCTTAGGCGAGACTAGCGGGAGGAATAGCCGTGGTGAGCAGTTCTTC
V: TRBV30; length: 11; size: many; D: -; J: TRBJ1-2; CDR3: CAWSGGGGYTF; DNA: TGTGCCTGGAGCGGTGGAGGAGGCTACACCTTC
V: TRBV11-2; length: 16; size: many; D: -; J: TRBJ2-1; CDR3: CASSPRDPRSYNEQFF; DNA: TGTGCCAGCAGCCCCCGGGACCCTCGCTCCTACAATGAGCAGTTCTTC
V: TRBV6-2/TRBV6-3; length: 15; size: few; D: -; J: TRBJ2-5; CDR3: CASSYAGGVQETQYF; DNA: TGTGCCAGCAGTTACGCCGGGGGCGTTCAAGAGACCCAGTACTTC
V: TRBV6-2/TRBV6-3; length: 16; size: many; D: TRBD2; J: TRBJ2-7; CDR3: CASSYPTSGITYEQYF; DNA: TGTGCCAGCAGTTACCCCACTAGCGGGATAACTTACGAGCAGTACTTC
V: TRBV28; length: 14; size: many; D: TRBD1; J: TRBJ1-1; CDR3: CASRRQGKDTEAFF; DNA: TGTGCCAGCAGACGACAGGGAAAAGACACTGAAGCTTTCTTT
V: TRBV2; length: 12; size: many; D: TRBD1; J: TRBJ2-7; CDR3: CATRTGRDEQYF; DNA: TGTGCCACGCGGACAGGGCGGGACGAGCAGTACTTC
V: TRBV19; length: 13; size: few; D: -; J: TRBJ2-1; CDR3: CASSIGVENEQFF; DNA: TGTGCCAGTAGTATAGGTGTAGAGAATGAGCAGTTCTTC
V: TRBV7-2; length: 16; size: many; D: TRBD1; J: TRBJ1-4; CDR3: CASSLTGQGATEKLFF; DNA: TGTGCCAGCAGCTTAACGGGACAGGGGGCGACTGAAAAACTGTTTTTT
V: TRBV11-2; length: 16; size: many; D: TRBD1; J: TRBJ1-2; CDR3: CASSSPTGTGNSGYTF; DNA: TGTGCCAGCAGCTCCCCCACCGGGACAGGGAACAGTGGCTACACCTTC
V: TRBV10-3; length: 14; size: many; D: TRBD1; J: TRBJ1-1; CDR3: CAISVDRAGTEAFF; DNA: TGTGCCATCAGTGTGGACAGGGCGGGCACTGAAGCTTTCTTT
V: TRBV6-6; length: 15; size: many; D: -; J: TRBJ2-4; CDR3: CASSYSKVAKNIQYF; DNA: TGTGCCAGCAGTTACTCCAAGGTAGCCAAAAACATTCAGTACTTC
V: TRBV9; length: 16; size: many; D: TRBD2; J: TRBJ2-7; CDR3: CASSSGLAGGFYEQYF; DNA: TGTGCCAGCAGCTCCGGACTAGCGGGAGGATTCTACGAGCAGTACTTC
V: TRBV10-3; length: 15; size: many; D: -; J: TRBJ2-7; CDR3: CAISESWQLTYEQYF; DNA: TGTGCCATCAGTGAGTCGTGGCAGTTAACCTACGAGCAGTACTTC
V: TRBV12-3/TRBV12-4; length: 15; size: many; D: -; J: TRBJ1-1; CDR3: CASSRDTLMNTEAFF; DNA: TGTGCCAGCAGCCGGGACACCCTCATGAACACTGAAGCTTTCTTT
V: TRBV20-1; length: 17; size: many; D: TRBD2; J: TRBJ2-7; CDR3: CSARDPRRGLAGREQYF; DNA: TGCAGTGCTAGAGATCCCAGGAGGGGACTAGCGGGACGCGAGCAGTACTTC
V: TRBV19; length: 14; size: -; D: -; J: TRBJ1-3; CDR3: CASSATPIGNTIYF; DNA: TGTGCCAGTAGCGCAACCCCAATTGGAAACACCATATATTTT
V: TRBV11-1; length: 17; size: many; D: -; J: TRBJ2-6; CDR3: CASSGGDSSSGANVLTF; DNA: TGTGCCAGCAGCGGGGGGGACAGCAGCTCTGGGGCCAACGTCCTGACTTTC
V: TRBV29-1; length: 13; size: few; D: -; J: TRBJ1-2; CDR3: CSVPATGLGGYTF; DNA: TGCAGCGTTCCAGCCACAGGCCTCGGGGGCTACACCTTC
V: TRBV2; length: 13; size: few; D: TRBD2; J: TRBJ2-5; CDR3: CAAGGRYQETQYF; DNA: TGTGCCGCGGGGGGACGTTACCAAGAGACCCAGTACTTC
V: TRBV12-3/TRBV12-4; length: 17; size: many; D: TRBD1; J: TRBJ1-5; CDR3: CASSFQTTGGPSQPQHF; DNA: TGTGCCAGCAGTTTCCAAACGACAGGGGGTCCCAGTCAGCCCCAGCATTTT
V: TRBV5-1; length: 15; size: many; D: -; J: TRBJ1-1; CDR3: CASSLTGESGTEAFF; DNA: TGCGCCAGCAGCTTGACGGGGGAGTCGGGTACTGAAGCTTTCTTT
V: TRBV9; length: 15; size: many; D: TRBD1; J: TRBJ2-5; CDR3: CASSVGAGGRETQYF; DNA: TGTGCCAGCAGCGTAGGGGCAGGGGGCAGGGAGACCCAGTACTTC
V: TRBV20-1; length: 12; size: many; D: -; J: TRBJ2-7; CDR3: CSPAPRGDEQYF; DNA: TGCAGTCCAGCCCCCCGGGGAGACGAGCAGTACTTC
V: TRBV6-2/TRBV6-3; length: 17; size: -; D: -; J: TRBJ2-7; CDR3: CASSSYFLVPGVGEQYF; DNA: TGTGCCAGCAGTTCTTACTTCCTAGTCCCCGGAGTCGGGGAGCAGTACTTC
V: TRBV4-1; length: 17; size: -; D: -; J: TRBJ1-1; CDR3: CASSQKVPGRLNTEAFF; DNA: TGCGCCAGCAGCCAAAAAGTTCCGGGACGGCTGAACACTGAAGCTTTCTTT
V: TRBV5-5; length: 14; size: many; D: -; J: TRBJ1-1; CDR3: CASSLRGRGTEAFF; DNA: TGTGCCAGCAGCTTGCGAGGACGGGGAACTGAAGCTTTCTTT
V: TRBV19; length: 14; size: -; D: -; J: TRBJ2-3; CDR3: CASSAGALLDTQYF; DNA: TGTGCCAGTAGTGCAGGGGCTTTGTTAGATACGCAGTATTTT
V: TRBV7-3; length: 13; size: many; D: -; J: TRBJ2-2; CDR3: CASSFKDTGELFF; DNA: TGTGCCAGCAGCTTTAAGGACACCGGGGAGCTGTTTTTT
V: TRBV18; length: 15; size: -; D: TRBD2; J: TRBJ2-1; CDR3: CASSPLGGRRDEQFF; DNA: TGTGCCAGCTCACCACTGGGCGGGAGAAGAGATGAGCAGTTCTTC
V: TRBV13; length: 15; size: -; D: TRBD2; J: TRBJ2-4; CDR3: CASSSSGRRGNIQYF; DNA: TGTGCCAGCAGCTCTAGCGGGAGGAGGGGAAACATTCAGTACTTC
V: TRBV7-9; length: 15; size: many; D: -; J: TRBJ2-1; CDR3: CASSLQRLGSDEQFF; DNA: TGTGCCAGCAGCTTACAGAGACTAGGTAGCGATGAGCAGTTCTTC
V: TRBV24-1; length: 16; size: many; D: -; J: TRBJ2-3; CDR3: CATSGPDRTHPDTQYF; DNA: TGTGCCACCAGTGGTCCCGACAGGACCCATCCAGATACGCAGTATTTT
V: TRBV28; length: 14; size: -; D: TRBD2; J: TRBJ2-1; CDR3: CASMTSGSYNEQFF; DNA: TGTGCCAGCATGACTAGCGGGTCCTACAATGAGCAGTTCTTC